Listed below are T cell receptor beta chains from one sample, sequenced in a study of T-cell reconstitution after alpha-beta-depleted transplantation in children. TCRdb processed the PCR reads anew with MiXCR; each CDR3 protein has one entry. The sample records about 580,000 distinct CDR3 sequences, 20% to 30% being singletons. Sequenced material: PBMCs, taken before TCRalphabeta/CD19-depleted stem cell transplant. Source of these receptors: a boy under two years old with Wiskott-Aldrich syndrome, due to receive a stem cell transplant. Each CDR3 is given with its conserved first and last residue. D genes are given only for firm matches. The size entry is marked missing in some rows and otherwise reads once, few, many or a size class.

D	V	size	J	DNA	CDR3
TRBD1	TRBV5-4	few	TRBJ2-2	TGTGCCAGCAGCGGGGACAGGGTGAACACCGGGGAGCTGTTTTTT	CASSGDRVNTGELFF
-	TRBV12-3/TRBV12-4	-	TRBJ1-2	TGTGCCAGCAGTTACAGGATACGTTATGGCTACACCTTC	CASSYRIRYGYTF
TRBD1	TRBV5-1	few	TRBJ1-2	TGCGCCAGCAGAGAGGGACAGACTAACTATGGCTACACCTTC	CASREGQTNYGYTF
TRBD1	TRBV27	few	TRBJ1-6	TGTGCCAGCAGTTCCACCCTGGGGACAGGGGTTTATAATTCACCCCTCCACTTT	CASSSTLGTGVYNSPLHF
-	TRBV29-1	many	TRBJ2-7	TGCAGCGTCCTCGTGCCCGGCTACGAGCAGTACTTC	CSVLVPGYEQYF
-	TRBV7-2	-	TRBJ1-5	TGTGCCAGCAGCTTAATGGGAGGCCAGCCCCAGCATTTT	CASSLMGGQPQHF
-	TRBV11-2	few	TRBJ2-5	TGTGCCAGCAGCCCGAGATGGGGGGAGACCCAGTACTTC	CASSPRWGETQYF
-	TRBV20-1	-	TRBJ2-7	TGCAGTGCTTCGGTCAACTTCTACGAGCAGTACTTC	CSASVNFYEQYF
-	TRBV5-1	few	TRBJ2-2	TGCGCCAGCAGCTTTCGGTTAGACACCGGGGAGCTGTTTTTT	CASSFRLDTGELFF
-	TRBV27	few	TRBJ2-7	TGTGCCAGCAGTTTAATCGAACCTCCCTACGAGCAGTACTTC	CASSLIEPPYEQYF
TRBD2	TRBV5-1	-	TRBJ2-7	TGCGCCAGCAGCGTAGGACTAGCGGGGGCCTACTACGAGCAGTACTTC	CASSVGLAGAYYEQYF
-	TRBV12-3/TRBV12-4	few	TRBJ2-5	TGTGCCAGCAGTAAAAGGGGGGCACAAGAGACCCAGTACTTC	CASSKRGAQETQYF
-	TRBV6-5	few	TRBJ2-7	TGTGCCAGCAGTTACTTCAGCGGAAGCCCCTACGAGCAGTACTTC	CASSYFSGSPYEQYF
TRBD2	TRBV27	few	TRBJ2-4	TGTGCCAGCAGTTCTATTGGACTAGCGGGAGGGCTGGCCAAAAACATTCAGTACTTC	CASSSIGLAGGLAKNIQYF
-	TRBV5-1	-	TRBJ1-6	TGCGCCAGCAGCTTGTGGACCAAGCGGTATTCACCCCTCCACTTT	CASSLWTKRYSPLHF
TRBD1	TRBV12-3/TRBV12-4	-	TRBJ1-6	TGTGCCAGCAGTTTTGGGACAGGGGTTTCACCCCTCCACTTT	CASSFGTGVSPLHF
-	TRBV6-2/TRBV6-3	-	TRBJ1-6	TGTGCCAGCAGACCGCTCCGCGTCGGGGCTAATTCACCCCTCCACTTT	CASRPLRVGANSPLHF
TRBD2	TRBV5-1	few	TRBJ2-2	TGCGCCAGCAGCTTGGCCGGACTAGACCACACCGGGGAGCTGTTTTTT	CASSLAGLDHTGELFF
-	TRBV20-1	-	TRBJ2-5	TGCAGTGCTAGAGCGGAGACCCAGTACTTC	CSARAETQYF
-	TRBV29-1	few	TRBJ2-4	TGCAGCGTTGAGCCCATAGCCAAAAACATTCAGTACTTC	CSVEPIAKNIQYF
-	TRBV5-1	-	TRBJ2-7	TGCGCCAGCAGCTTGGGCGCAGGGCGGGAAGAGCAGTACTTC	CASSLGAGREEQYF
-	TRBV28	few	TRBJ1-5	TGTGCCAGCAGTTTGTGGGGTTATAGCAATCAGCCCCAGCATTTT	CASSLWGYSNQPQHF
TRBD2	TRBV24-1	few	TRBJ2-1	TGTGCCACCAGTGATTTGCGGACTAGGGACAATGAGCAGTTCTTC	CATSDLRTRDNEQFF
-	TRBV2	-	TRBJ2-2	TGTGCCAGCAGTGCCCGGACAATAACCGGGGAGCTGTTTTTT	CASSARTITGELFF
TRBD2	TRBV10-3	-	TRBJ2-7	TGTGCCACCGCACTGGGAGGCGGGAGCTACGAGCAGTACTTC	CATALGGGSYEQYF
-	TRBV5-1	few	TRBJ1-4	TGCGCCAGCAGCTTGGCCCCGTCGCCTAATGAAAAACTGTTTTTT	CASSLAPSPNEKLFF
-	TRBV20-1	-	TRBJ2-1	TGCAGTGCTAGAGATAGGCCAGCATCCTACAATGAGCAGTTCTTC	CSARDRPASYNEQFF
TRBD1	TRBV20-1	-	TRBJ2-1	TGCAGTGCTAGGGGACAGGATGATGAGCAGTTCTTC	CSARGQDDEQFF
-	TRBV20-1	once	TRBJ2-3	TGCAGTGCTAGTCCGACGGAGCGGGGCACAGATACGCAGTATTTT	CSASPTERGTDTQYF
TRBD2	TRBV20-1	few	TRBJ2-3	TGCAGTGCTAGGTCACCCCCCGGACTAGCGGGAGGACCCGCGACAGATACGCAGTATTTT	CSARSPPGLAGGPATDTQYF
-	TRBV12-3/TRBV12-4	-	TRBJ2-7	TGTGCCAGCAGTTTGAACTTAAAATACGAGCAGTACTTC	CASSLNLKYEQYF
-	TRBV20-1	-	TRBJ2-3	TGCAGTGCTATCCCATGGAGGGGCAGTCGCACAGATACGCAGTATTTT	CSAIPWRGSRTDTQYF
TRBD2	TRBV12-3/TRBV12-4	-	TRBJ2-3	TGTGCCAGCAGTCCAGGACTAGCGGGCTTTGGATTGCCTAGCACAGATACGCAGTATTTT	CASSPGLAGFGLPSTDTQYF
-	TRBV12-3/TRBV12-4	few	TRBJ1-2	TGTGCCAGCAGTTTGGTTGGGGGGGGACTCTTCTATGGCTACACCTTC	CASSLVGGGLFYGYTF
-	TRBV2	-	TRBJ2-2	TGTGCCAGCAGTGAACAGGGCCCGAACACCGGGGAGCTGTTTTTT	CASSEQGPNTGELFF
TRBD2	TRBV20-1	-	TRBJ2-1	TGCAGTGCTAGTGAAGTGACTAGCGGGAGAAGAGAGCAGTTCTTC	CSASEVTSGRREQFF
TRBD2	TRBV20-1	few	TRBJ2-1	TGCAGTGCTAGATCTCACGGACTAGCGGGGTACTACAATGAGCAGTTCTTC	CSARSHGLAGYYNEQFF
-	TRBV29-1	-	TRBJ2-4	TGCAGCGTGGCAACAGTAGCCAAAAACATTCAGTACTTC	CSVATVAKNIQYF
-	TRBV27	-	TRBJ1-1	TGTGCCAGCGGAGGGAGGAGGAACACTGAAGCTTTCTTT	CASGGRRNTEAFF
TRBD2	TRBV20-1	few	TRBJ2-4	TGCAGTGCGGGTCCGGGACTAGCGGGGATCATTCAGTACTTC	CSAGPGLAGIIQYF
-	TRBV6-1	-	TRBJ1-1	TGTGCCAGCAGATCGCAGCAGGGAATGGACGCTTTCTTT	CASRSQQGMDAFF
-	TRBV7-9	-	TRBJ1-1	TGTGCCAGCAGCTTAGCGGGTGGGGTGGCCACTGAAGCTTTCTTT	CASSLAGGVATEAFF